This T cell receptor beta chain appears in the sequencing data of a study of ipilimumab plus nivolumab after autologous stem cell transplantation. Study in general: A median of roughly eight nivolumab and 5 ipilimumab doses were given. The DLBCL cohort had primary refractory and relapsed disease, with 18-month progression-free survival of approximately 87% and 28%. Overall study results and limits: TCR repertoire, Treg phenotype and gut microbiota reportedly support more study of this approach.

Here immunoSEQ multiplex PCR was the method, and the copy in TCRdb shows in-frame clones only, minus some. The sample carries tens of thousands of clones, more than 80% recorded once. As for this clone: No antigen is known for it.

The CDR3 is 13 amino acids. CDR1 is ENHRY and CDR2 is SYGVKD in the germline V gene. V was cut by 3 bases and J by 7 bases, with 9 bases left in between. This TCR was recovered from a male donor with diffuse large B-cell lymphoma. This chain uses TRBV10-3 with TRBJ2-2; D uncertain. Sequenced here: PBMCs, sampled in a trial of ipilimumab plus nivolumab as post-transplant consolidation. In DNA, the CDR3 is TGTGCCATCAGTGAAGGATTTAGCGGGGAGCTGTTTTTT. Its translation is CAISEGFSGELFF.